This T cell receptor (beta chain) came from a study of T cell repertoires in cytomegalovirus infection. Findings of the study overall: There were HLA-C-restricted CMV-specific TCR beta clonotypes dominating the ex vivo response.

Germline assignment: CDR1 DFQATT and CDR2 SNEGSKA (reference sequence). The CDR3 loop spans 14 amino acids. V shed 3 bases and J 8 bases; nucleotides not matched to a gene: 10. TCRdb reprocessed the reads with MiXCR, giving one entry per CDR3 protein. The sample lists about 130,000 distinct CDR3 sequences, 24% occurring once. Details on this clonotype: What it binds is not known.

The sequence derives from a human donor in good health (CMV status not recorded). Some clones in this sample may be carry-over from other donors' samples. Sequencing used PBMCs, sequenced either directly or after in vitro stimulation (not recorded which). V usage is TRBV20-1 and J usage is TRBJ1-2, with TRBD1 matching 9 bases. The CDR3 DNA follows: TGCAGTGCTAGCTATTCACAGGGGGCGCGAGGCTACACCTTC. Encoded protein: CSASYSQGARGYTF.